The sequence of this T cell receptor (beta chain) was determined in a study of vaccination effects on CD4 cells after COVID-19. Study results and caveats: Cross-reaction with common cold coronaviruses was seen in only 1 of 255 vaccine-induced clones from healthy vaccinees.

The ends were cut back, 5 bases at V and 1 base at J, with 17 bases in the middle. The CDR3 loop spans 16 amino acids. In germline, CDR1 is MDHEN, CDR2 SYDVKM. Using viral peptide pools, the ViraFEST assay grew out antigen-specific CD4+ T cells prior to sequencing. Cultured cells yielded isolated CD4+ T cells after 10 days. Of the BNT162b2 and mRNA-1273 vaccines, participants received two doses of one or the other. Libraries were prepared by immunoSEQ multiplex PCR; TCRdb keeps only in-frame clonotypes and omits some of them. The table includes 30,000 to 45,000 clones, approximately 80% detected once. To note about this clone: What it recognizes is unknown.

The sample consisted of CD4+ T cells from PBMCs cultured with HCoV-NL63 spike peptides, taken after COVID-19 vaccination. The sequence came from a human donor who received a COVID-19 vaccine. Some clones in this sample may be carry-over from other donors' samples. The V gene is TRBV28, the J gene TRBJ1-2, with D possibly being TRBD1 (5 bases). CDR3 DNA: TGTGCCAGCAGTCCGCCCGGGGCCCTCATTAACTATGGCTACACCTTC. It yields the protein CASSPPGALINYGYTF.